This T cell receptor (beta chain) is from a study of OX40 agonist ivuxolimab in advanced cancers. Study information: The study gave patients intravenous ivuxolimab at 0.01 to 10 mg/kg every 2 weeks. Regarding the study as a whole: CD4+ and CD8+ T cells in blood underwent clonal expansion by week 6 at 0.1 to 3.0 mg/kg.

This clone was seen once. What it recognizes is unknown. Sequencing was performed with immunoSEQ multiplex PCR; in TCRdb, only in-frame clones are kept and a portion is missing. The sample has roughly 75,000 clones, over 85% seen once. The TCR originated in an adult with an advanced solid tumor such as melanoma, head and neck, liver or kidney cancer. The sequences come from CD4+ or CD8+ T cells sorted from blood, collected in a trial of the OX40 agonist ivuxolimab.

CDR3 nucleotide sequence: TGTGCCAGCTCACCGGCGGACGACGCATATCAGCCCCAGCATTTT. This sequence encodes CASSPADDAYQPQHF. The chain recombines TRBV18 with TRBJ1-5; D call uncertain. From germline, CDR1 is KGHSH and CDR2 LQKENI. V gave up 3 bases and J gave up 5 bases, with 14 bases separating them. This CDR3 is 15 amino acids long.